This TCR beta chain was found in a study of Graves' ophthalmopathy and Graves' hyperthyroidism. Study-wide findings and caveats: Blood samples also showed most expanded thyroid clonotypes exceeding 0.001 frequency. Stable hyperthyroidism and ophthalmopathy were told apart by a 13-signature model, which achieved 85% to 90% sensitivity and roughly 80% specificity.

CDR1 and CDR2 from the germline V gene are SGHTA and FQGTGA. V was pared by 5 bases and J by 7 bases, with 9 bases of the junction left unmatched. The CDR3 sequence is 15 residues long. Hyperthyroidism qualified as stable when ophthalmopathy did not develop within 18 months of follow-up. Uncontrolled infections, pregnancy, lactation or other autoimmune diseases led to patient exclusion. As concerns this clonotype: The antigen remains undetermined.

The study amplified TCR beta CDR3 regions using RNA transcripts. The workflow started with a first-round RT-PCR run with HTBI primers and then moved on to a second-round multiplex PCR. In TCRdb, the multiplex PCR reads were re-called with MiXCR into one record per CDR3 protein. Of 400,000 to 450,000 distinct CDR3 sequences listed, under 25% are singletons. V usage is TRBV7-3 and J usage is TRBJ2-5; 11 nucleotides agree with TRBD2. The sequenced sample consisted of peripheral blood. The TCR comes from a woman between 18 and 30 years old with stable Graves' hyperthyroidism. The CDR3 coding sequence is TGTGCCAGCAGCACCGGGACTAGCGGAACTGGGACCCAGTACTTC. Protein sequence: CASSTGTSGTGTQYF.